These T cell receptor beta chains were read from a single sample in a study of shared clonotypes between healthy human individuals. Profiling relied on immunoSEQ multiplex PCR, and the TCRdb table lists in-frame clones only, not all of them. The data hold around 1.9 million clones, with 90% to 95% observed a single time. Sequencing used naive CD8+ T cells from PBMCs. These receptor sequences come from a man between 18 and 29 years old in good health. Some clones in this sample may be carry-over from other donors' samples. Both conserved end residues are part of each CDR3.

J,V,CDR3
TRBJ1-5,TRBV7-9,CASSQDGLNQPQHF
TRBJ2-3,TRBV11-2,CVSTHHGSKGYSTDTQYF
TRBJ2-6,TRBV5-6,CASSLALAGESSGANVLTF
TRBJ2-7,TRBV5-1,CASSQEREFDEQYF
TRBJ2-5,TRBV5-1,CASSFGSIETQYF
TRBJ2-1,TRBV5-4,CTSSGVEEEKFF
TRBJ2-7,TRBV27,CASSLSIEREFYEQYF
TRBJ1-1,TRBV28,CASSLFGPVTEAFF
TRBJ1-2,TRBV4-1,CASSRSTRDRNYGYTF
TRBJ2-7,TRBV27,CATRLGTGTYEQYF